This TCR beta chain comes out of a study of spatial heterogeneity in lung cancer (dated by TCRdb to about 2019). About the investigation overall: More beta-chain than alpha-chain transcripts were consistently detected, likely reflecting higher beta-chain transcript abundance. The study quantitatively compared TCR alpha and beta repertoires across multiple tumor regions, matched nontumor lung and blood in non-small cell lung cancer. Both alpha and beta chains were TCR-sequenced in samples taken at surgery, namely 220 tumor regions, around 61 matched nontumor lung samples and 55 to 60 PBMC samples. Nonsynonymous mutation counts, determined by whole-exome sequencing of tumor tissue, were related to TCR repertoire features. In tumor regions, TCR transcript counts showed a strong correlation with a T cell transcriptional module score from matched bulk RNA-seq. In the raw uncorrected reads, each unique combination of TCR and UMI appeared more than ten times on average. Findings and caveats that apply to the study as a whole: Estimated TCR-seq coverage of tumor T cells was only 7% to 8.5% for alpha chains and around 13% for beta chains. The tumor nonsynonymous mutation count correlated with the number of expanded alpha and beta TCRs within the tumor. Confirming at a functional level the hypothesis that regional TCRs recognize regional mutations was considered to require additional single-cell paired TCR alpha and beta sequencing. The count of ubiquitous expanded TCRs correlated with the count of ubiquitous nonsynonymous mutations, and the count of regional expanded TCRs correlated with the count of regional nonsynonymous mutations.

In light of the paper, this sample's time point label describes: sample taken at primary tumor resection. Samples were obtained from around 72 patients with early-stage, untreated non-small cell lung cancer from the lung TRACERx cohort. Whole RNA extracted from tumor and nontumor lung tissue, or from cryopreserved PBMC samples, was used for TCR sequencing without cell sorting. Only patients with enough RNA available from two or more tumor regions were chosen for TCR sequencing. Before being selected, tumor and adjacent nontumor lung specimens were reviewed by a lung pathologist. Receptor amplification or capture employed 5' RACE. TCRdb records NextSeq 500 as the sequencer. To allow correction of PCR and sequencing errors, the TCR library protocol tagged every TCR cDNA molecule with a unique molecular identifier. Regarding the original processing steps: Decombinator tools were used for TCR identification, UMI-based error correction and CDR3 extraction. Expanded TCRs were defined as those above a frequency of 2 per 1,000, corresponding to the top 1% of the tumor frequency distribution. Expanded tumor TCRs were classed as regional if statistically deemed absent (corrected P<0.05) from at least one tumor region, otherwise ubiquitous. Each repertoire was subsampled 100 times to 5,000 TCRs, after which Renyi diversity was computed with the R vegan package. CDR3 similarity networks were built from amino acid triplet string-kernel similarity, connecting CDR3s with pairwise similarity above 0.82. TCRdb itself trimmed the public reads at Q25 with fastp, ran MiXCR and retained productive beta chains. Records with the same CDR3 protein are collapsed into one entry carrying the most frequent genes and DNA. TCRdb's processing, not the study's, gives the V and J calls here. This sample is represented by some 3,000 distinct CDR3 sequences; more than 15% of them were singletons. The top ten clonotypes cover 14% of the sample.

This clonotype was counted ten times or more. Its antigen remains unidentified. No clone much larger than this one lies a single base away; base qualities are absent. The germline V end is reduced by 5 bases and the J end by 6 bases; junction bases left unmatched: 13. The CDR3 numbers 16 residues from cysteine through phenylalanine. The kept DNA is CDR3 alone, 48 bases in frame from the first base. The sample here was lung tumor tissue, taken at surgery. The clonotype comes from a male donor with early-stage non-small cell lung cancer. Recombination joined TRBV12-3 or TRBV12-4 with TRBJ2-1; 7 central bases correspond to TRBD2. CDR3 reads: CASSPRSWGGFNEQFF. The DNA sequence reads TGTGCCAGCAGTCCACGATCTTGGGGGGGGTTCAATGAGCAGTTCTTC.